Listed below are T cell receptor beta chains from one sample, sequenced in a study of blood T cell repertoires in COVID-19. Profiled with immunoSEQ multiplex PCR; TCRdb holds only in-frame clones, not every one. The sample gives approximately 140,000 clones, around 82% of which show up once; less than 7% is in the top ten. Sequencing was done on a sample of PBMCs or T cells enriched from blood (not recorded which). The receptor set was obtained from a middle-aged man with acute COVID-19. The CDR3 runs from the conserved cysteine through the conserved F or W. D genes are given only for firm matches. Clone sizes are given selectively: once, few, many, or a class where the clone is expanded.

>NA|TRBJ2-5|TRBV2|TRBD2
CASSGVWGGETQYF
TGTGCCAGCAGTGGCGTCTGGGGGGGAGAGACCCAGTACTTC
>once|TRBJ1-2|TRBV4-3|TRBD1
CASSRQAGGGSGYTF
TGCGCCAGCAGCCGCCAGGCAGGGGGCGGCTCTGGCTACACCTTC
>NA|TRBJ2-5|TRBV24-1|TRBD1
CATSDLVRGLETQYF
TGTGCCACCAGTGATTTGGTTAGGGGGCTGGAGACCCAGTACTTC
>NA|TRBJ1-1|TRBV15|NA
CATSRGVLNTEAFF
TGTGCCACCAGCAGAGGAGTACTGAACACTGAAGCTTTCTTT
>NA|TRBJ2-2|TRBV30|NA
CASPGRGGTGELFF
TGTGCCTCCCCGGGTAGGGGAGGCACCGGGGAGCTGTTTTTT
>NA|TRBJ2-2|TRBV19|TRBD1
CASSMGRGRGTGELFF
TGTGCCAGTAGTATGGGCAGGGGGCGAGGCACCGGGGAGCTGTTTTTT
>NA|TRBJ2-7|TRBV14|TRBD2
CASSQKSGRFLSSYEQYF
TGTGCCAGCAGCCAAAAGAGCGGGAGATTTTTGAGCTCCTACGAGCAGTACTTC
>NA|TRBJ1-1|TRBV19|NA
CASSIGRLTEAFF
TGTGCCAGTAGTATTGGCAGACTCACTGAAGCTTTCTTT
>NA|TRBJ1-2|TRBV6-5|NA
CASSYGRQSNYGYTF
TGTGCCAGCAGTTACGGCAGACAGAGCAACTATGGCTACACCTTC
>NA|TRBJ2-2|TRBV5-1|NA
CASSDPTGLSTGELFF
TGCGCCAGCAGCGATCCCACAGGGTTGAGCACCGGGGAGCTGTTTTTT
>NA|TRBJ2-7|TRBV7-9|TRBD1
CASSRQGAYEQYF
TGTGCCAGCAGCCGACAGGGTGCATACGAGCAGTACTTC
>NA|TRBJ2-7|TRBV11-2|TRBD2
CASSLALAGYEQYF
TGTGCCAGCAGCTTGGCCCTAGCGGGGTACGAGCAGTACTTC
>NA|TRBJ2-1|TRBV5-8|TRBD2
CASSRSGLAGGVKFF
TGTGCCAGCAGCAGATCGGGACTAGCGGGGGGTGTGAAGTTCTTC
>NA|TRBJ1-2|TRBV14|NA
CASSQQNYGYTF
TGTGCCAGCAGCCAGCAGAACTATGGCTACACCTTC
>NA|TRBJ1-6|TRBV28|NA
CASEGGGYNSPLHF
TGTGCCAGCGAAGGCGGGGGCTATAATTCACCCCTCCACTTT
>NA|TRBJ2-2|TRBV7-8|NA
CASSPRVAPGSGELFF
TGTGCCAGCAGCCCGCGGGTAGCGCCCGGATCAGGGGAGCTGTTTTTT
>once|TRBJ1-2|TRBV5-1|TRBD1
CASSLTGQGSYGYTF
TGCGCCAGCAGCTTGACGGGACAGGGTAGCTATGGCTACACCTTC
>NA|TRBJ2-7|TRBV11-2|TRBD2
CASSPGGEQYF
TGTGCCAGCAGCCCGGGGGGGGAGCAGTACTTC
>once|TRBJ1-2|TRBV7-9|TRBD1
CASSRPGTGLGTF
TGTGCCAGCAGCCGTCCCGGGACAGGGTTAGGCACCTTC
>NA|TRBJ1-1|TRBV2|NA
CASKQSAEAFF
TGTGCCAGCAAACAGAGTGCTGAAGCTTTCTTT
>NA|TRBJ2-5|TRBV2|NA
CASTAARQETQYF
TGTGCCAGCACTGCGGCACGACAAGAGACCCAGTACTTC
>NA|TRBJ2-3|TRBV4-1|NA
CASSQEVSATTDTQYF
TGCGCCAGCAGCCAAGAGGTTAGCGCCACCACAGATACGCAGTATTTT
>NA|TRBJ1-3|TRBV19|NA
CASSVTGSGNTIYF
TGTGCCAGTAGTGTCACAGGGTCTGGAAACACCATATATTTT
>NA|TRBJ2-7|TRBV15|NA
CATSRDFTYEQYF
TGTGCCACCAGCAGAGATTTTACCTACGAGCAGTACTTC
>NA|TRBJ2-1|TRBV28|TRBD2
CASSTTSVAGVYNEQFF
TGTGCCAGCAGTACAACATCCGTAGCGGGAGTATACAATGAGCAGTTCTTC
>NA|TRBJ2-1|TRBV5-1|NA
CASSLGVAANEQFF
TGCGCCAGCAGCTTGGGGGTAGCGGCCAATGAGCAGTTCTTC
>NA|TRBJ2-5|TRBV28|TRBD2
CASRTSGGETQYF
TGTGCCAGCAGGACTAGCGGGGGTGAGACCCAGTACTTC
>NA|TRBJ2-2|TRBV6-2/TRBV6-3|NA
CASSYLFTGELFF
TGTGCCAGCAGTTACCTATTTACCGGGGAGCTGTTTTTT
>NA|TRBJ2-7|TRBV4-1|TRBD1
CASSQTGSPYEQYF
TGCGCCAGCAGCCAGACAGGGAGTCCCTACGAGCAGTACTTC